This note documents a single T cell receptor (beta chain) sequence. The sample is drawn from a study of technical replicates of blood from a few donors. The repertoire was sequenced with immunoSEQ multiplex PCR; TCRdb's copy has only in-frame clones and lacks some. The data hold fewer than 70,000 clones, with 85% to 95% observed a single time. Trimming took 1 base from V and 4 from J, leaving 12 bases between them. CDR3 size: 15 residues. Looked up from germline, CDR1 is SEHNR and CDR2 is FQNEAQ (reference sequence). Sequencing was performed on T cells isolated from PBMCs. The chain joins TRBV7-9 to TRBJ2-3, with TRBD1 as a possible D gene (6 bases). The clonotype comes from a human donor in good health. The CDR3 nucleotides are TGTGCCAGCAGCTTAGGACAGGTAGCCCCAGATACGCAGTATTTT. As protein: CASSLGQVAPDTQYF.